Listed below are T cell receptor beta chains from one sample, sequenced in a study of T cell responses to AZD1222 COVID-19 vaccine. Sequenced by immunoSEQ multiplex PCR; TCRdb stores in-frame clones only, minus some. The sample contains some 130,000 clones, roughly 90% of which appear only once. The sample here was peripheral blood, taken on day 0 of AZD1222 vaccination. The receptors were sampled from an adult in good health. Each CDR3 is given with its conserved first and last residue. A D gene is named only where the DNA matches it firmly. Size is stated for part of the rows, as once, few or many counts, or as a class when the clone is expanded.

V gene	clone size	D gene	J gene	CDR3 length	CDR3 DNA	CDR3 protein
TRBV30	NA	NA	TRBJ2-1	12	TGTGCCTGGAGTGTATTAAGAAGTGTGGAGTTCTTC	CAWSVLRSVEFF
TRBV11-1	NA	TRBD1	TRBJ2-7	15	TGTGCCAGCAGCTTAGCACCGGGACAGGACTACGAGCAGTACTTC	CASSLAPGQDYEQYF
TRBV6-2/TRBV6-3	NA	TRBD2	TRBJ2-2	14	TGTGCCAGCAGTTTCGTGGCGGGGGCCGGGGAGCTGTTTTTT	CASSFVAGAGELFF
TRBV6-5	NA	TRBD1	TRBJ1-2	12	TGTGCCAGCAGCGACAGGGATTATGGCTACACCTTC	CASSDRDYGYTF
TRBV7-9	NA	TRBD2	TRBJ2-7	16	TGTGCCAGCAGCTCAGATAATAGCGGGAGTTACTACGAGCAGTACTTC	CASSSDNSGSYYEQYF
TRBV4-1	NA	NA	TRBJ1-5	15	TGCGCCAGCAGCCAAGGGGGACGGGGAAATCAGCCCCAGCATTTT	CASSQGGRGNQPQHF
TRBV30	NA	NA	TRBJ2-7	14	TGTGCCTGGAGACAGGGACGGTACCTCTACGAGCAGTACTTC	CAWRQGRYLYEQYF
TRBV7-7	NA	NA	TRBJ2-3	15	TGTGCCAGCAGCCCCGACGGGGGAAGCACAGATACGCAGTATTTT	CASSPDGGSTDTQYF
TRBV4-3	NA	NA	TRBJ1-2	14	TGCGCCAGCAGCCAAGAATCGCGGGGAGGTGGCTACACCTTC	CASSQESRGGGYTF
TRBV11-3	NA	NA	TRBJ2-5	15	TGTGCCAGCAGCCCTCCGTCCGGGGCTCAAGAGACCCAGTACTTC	CASSPPSGAQETQYF
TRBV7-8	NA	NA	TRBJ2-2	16	TGTGCCAGCAGCAACCGGCGCAGGGAAAACACCGGGGAGCTGTTTTTT	CASSNRRRENTGELFF
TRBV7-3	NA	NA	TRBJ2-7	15	TGTGCCAGCAGCGCGTCCGGCAGGGATGATCTCGAGCAGTACTTC	CASSASGRDDLEQYF
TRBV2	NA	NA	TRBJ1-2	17	TGTGCCAGCAGTTGGGGCCAGAAGGTAGGTCTACGAGATGGCTACACCTTC	CASSWGQKVGLRDGYTF
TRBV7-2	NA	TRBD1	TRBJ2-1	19	TGTGCCAGCAGGGGCCCGGGGACAGGGAATGGGCTCCCCTACAATGAGCAGTTCTTC	CASRGPGTGNGLPYNEQFF
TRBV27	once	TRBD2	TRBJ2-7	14	TGTGCCAGCAGTCCTGGACTAGATGGAAACGAGCAGTACTTC	CASSPGLDGNEQYF
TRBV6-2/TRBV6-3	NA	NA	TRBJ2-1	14	TGTGCCAGCAGTAGGGCAAACTCCTACAATGAGCAGTTCTTC	CASSRANSYNEQFF
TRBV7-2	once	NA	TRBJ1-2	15	TGTGCCAGCAGCTTAGCCGGCAGCCCTAACTATGGCTACACCTTC	CASSLAGSPNYGYTF